A single T cell receptor beta chain is shown here with its context. Its matching antigen is unknown. TCR alpha and beta CDR3 regions were amplified from RNA using iRepertoire nested multiplex PCR. TCRdb itself ran the multiplex PCR reads through MiXCR, one entry per CDR3 protein. The sample has fewer than 200,000 distinct CDR3 sequences; 43% are singletons. The V end was cut by 0 bases, the J end by 6 bases, with 9 bases between. The CDR3 runs 14 residues. Germline CDR1 is SGHRS and CDR2 is YFSETQ. The sample originates from a study of glioma-infiltrating T cells. Overall study findings and caveats: Above-expected tissue-blood divergence occurred in all gliomas, most in low-grade ones.

Sequencing input: glioma tissue, nonneoplastic brain tissue, or PBMCs (not recorded which). The TCR sequence derives from a human donor with low-grade glioma or glioblastoma, undergoing nonglioma brain surgery, or in good health (not recorded which). The rearrangement links TRBV5-1 to TRBJ2-2; unclear D gene. CDR3: CASSLDGNAGELFF. DNA of the CDR3: TGCGCCAGCAGCTTGGATGGTAACGCCGGGGAGCTGTTTTTT. Supplemented by reference TRBV5-1 and TRBJ2-2, the full variable domain reads KAGVTQTPRYLIKTRGQQVTLSCSPISGHRSVSWYQQTPGQGLQFLFEYFSETQRNKGNFPGRFSGRQFSNSRSEMNVSTLELGDSALYLCASSLDGNAGELFFGEGSRLTVL.